This TCR beta chain was observed in a study of T cell changes during pregnancy in multiple sclerosis. Germline V gives CDR1 SGHKS, CDR2 YYEKEE (reference sequence). The CDR3 is 15 amino acids. The junction had 12 bases not matched to a gene; V was cut back by 2 bases and J by 8 bases. Sequencing was performed with immunoSEQ multiplex PCR; in TCRdb, only in-frame clones are kept and a portion is missing. This table holds 20,000 to 25,000 clones, 75% to 90% found once. Sequencing was performed on CD4+ T cells from peripheral blood mononuclear cells, taken in the first trimester of pregnancy. The sequence was collected from a female donor in good health, enrolled as a control in a pregnancy study. V and J are TRBV5-5 and TRBJ1-2; 7 bases map to TRBD1. CDR3 sequence: CASSFPERGRQGYTF. CDR3 in DNA: TGTGCCAGCAGCTTCCCTGAAAGGGGGCGGCAGGGCTACACCTTC.